This T cell receptor beta chain was captured in a study of blood T cell repertoires in COVID-19. Background on the study: COVID-19 samples, acute and convalescent, were from the United States, Italy and Spain. T cells, B-cell-depleted T cells, or PBMCs supplied cDNA or gDNA.

This clone was picked up a small number of times. Using immunoSEQ multiplex PCR, the repertoire was profiled, and TCRdb retains in-frame clones only, with some absent. The repertoire includes a few hundred thousand clones, about 70% of them detected once, and about 3.5% sits in the top ten. This CDR3 is built from 14 residues. With 8 bases removed from V and 12 bases from J, the gap between germline ends came to 23 bases. CDR1 SNHLY and CDR2 FYNNEI come from the germline V gene. The rearrangement joins TRBV2 to TRBJ2-1; D is possibly TRBD2 (7 bases). The sequence came from a woman over 75 with acute or convalescent COVID-19. Sequencing used peripheral blood. The CDR3 nucleotides are TGTGCCAGCTCCGTCGAAAGCGGGACAAGGGGGCAGTTCTTC. Translation: CASSVESGTRGQFF.